Presented here are 18 T cell receptor beta chains from one specimen sequenced in a study of identical twins (dated by TCRdb to about 2016). Receptor amplification or capture employed 5' RACE. Instrument used: Illumina HiSeq 2000. The public reads were run again by TCRdb, first through fastp at Q25 and then through MiXCR, and only productive beta chains were kept. Each entry is one CDR3 protein sequence, shown with its most common DNA and genes. The sample data list 1.5 million or so distinct CDR3 sequences, and 25% to 35% of these were observed just once. The ten biggest clones cover around 0.3% of the sample. The source material was cord blood. These receptors were collected from a newborn girl in good health.

The chain uses TRBV27 and TRBJ2-7, with a tentative D call TRBD1 (6 bases). Trimming pared 2 bases from V and 5 bases from J, leaving 13 bases between. This CDR3 is 14 amino acids long. CDR1 is MNHEY and CDR2 is SMNVEV in the germline V gene (reference sequence). The CDR3 DNA follows: TGTGCCAGCAGTTTAACCGCAGGGGACCACGAGCAGTACTTC. Protein product: CASSLTAGDHEQYF.

This clonotype has only a few counts. The chain is built from TRBV5-1 and TRBJ1-1; D remains ambiguous. This CDR3 has 14 amino acids. Trimming left V 0 bases short and J 5 bases short, with 11 bases between. Looked up from germline, CDR1 is SGHRS and CDR2 is YFSETQ. CDR3 bases: TGCGCCAGCAGCTTGGCCTCGCGGGCTACTGAAGCTTTCTTT. As protein: CASSLASRATEAFF. The full variable domain, with the rest looked up from reference TRBV5-1 and TRBJ1-1, is KAGVTQTPRYLIKTRGQQVTLSCSPISGHRSVSWYQQTPGQGLQFLFEYFSETQRNKGNFPGRFSGRQFSNSRSEMNVSTLELGDSALYLCASSLASRATEAFFGQGTRLTVV.

This clonotype was seen only a few times. This chain joins TRBV6-2 or TRBV6-3 and TRBJ2-7, with 12 bases aligning to TRBD2. Trimming cost V 6 bases and J 3 bases; bases outside gene matches: 6. The CDR3 runs 15 residues. CDR1 MNHEY and CDR2 SVGEGT come from the germline V gene. The DNA for the CDR3 is TGTGCCAGCAGAAAGGGACTAGCGGGCCACTACGAGCAGTACTTC. Amino acids: CASRKGLAGHYEQYF.

This clonotype was recorded a few times. This chain links TRBV27 with TRBJ1-2, with 10 bases aligning to TRBD1. V lost 5 bases and J lost 4; bases outside the gene matches: 13. The CDR3 runs to 17 residues. Germline-derived CDR1 and CDR2 are MNHEY and SMNVEV (reference sequence). CDR3 sequence (DNA): TGTGCCAGCAGTCCCTACGACAGGGGGCAAGCGCGCTATGGCTACACCTTC. Its translation: CASSPYDRGQARYGYTF.

This clonotype has only a few counts. V usage is TRBV12-3 or TRBV12-4 and J usage is TRBJ2-1; TRBD2 aligns across 8 bases. The CDR3 totals 14 residues. V lost 7 bases and J lost 8; bases outside the gene matches: 10. The CDR3, as DNA: TGTGCCAGCATAACGGGGGGGCCAAAGGATGAGCAGTTCTTC. Its protein product is CASITGGPKDEQFF.

This chain uses TRBV7-9 with TRBJ2-5; TRBD1 aligns across 9 bases. The germline gives CDR1 SEHNR, CDR2 FQNEAQ (reference sequence). The CDR3 has 15 amino acids. V dropped 4 bases and J dropped 11; count of bases not matched to a gene: 14. CDR3 residues: CASSSGQGTYNEQYF. DNA for the CDR3: TGTGCCAGCAGCTCCGGACAGGGGACCTACAATGAGCAGTACTTC.

The chain uses TRBV29-1 and TRBJ2-7; weak D call: TRBD1 (5 bases). CDR3 size: 15 residues. Trimming removed 3 bases at V and 0 bases at J, with 15 bases between. The germline V gene encodes CDR1 SQVTM and CDR2 ANQGSEA. CDR3 nucleotides: TGCAGCGTTGAGAAAGGGAAAGGGGCCTCCTACGAGCAGTACTTC. Translated, it gives CSVEKGKGASYEQYF.

The V gene is TRBV10-3, the J gene TRBJ2-1, with 8 positions matching TRBD2. Germline V CDR1 and CDR2: ENHRY, SYGVKD. V was clipped by 5 bases and J by 7 bases; unmatched bases: 13. This CDR3 has 16 amino acids. The CDR3 DNA sequence: TGTGCCATCAGTTGGTCGAGCGGGAGCGGTTGGAATGAGCAGTTCTTC. The encoded protein is CAISWSSGSGWNEQFF.

This clonotype was seen a handful of times. This chain connects TRBV20-1 to TRBJ1-2; 7 bases map to TRBD1. The V and J ends lost 6 bases and 7 bases, in that order; junction bases with no gene match: 11. CDR1 is DFQATT and CDR2 is SNEGSKA in the germline V gene (reference sequence). The CDR3 spans 13 residues. The CDR3 DNA is TGCAGTGCCAGAACAGGGGCGGGAGGTGGCTACACCTTC. Translation gives CSARTGAGGGYTF.

In this sample, this clonotype turned up a few times. The chain uses TRBV7-8 and TRBJ1-1, with unresolved D. Germline assignment: CDR1 SGHVS and CDR2 FQNEAQ. Trimming removed 1 base from V and 0 bases from J, with 9 bases in between. The CDR3 has 15 residues. The CDR3 here is CASSLGRAVNTEAFF. The CDR3 region has the DNA TGTGCCAGCAGCTTAGGGCGGGCCGTGAACACTGAAGCTTTCTTT.

In its sample, this clonotype was seen a few times. The chain is built from TRBV4-2 and TRBJ1-2; no definite D call. Trimming left V 0 bases short and J 4 bases short, with 9 bases between. In germline, CDR1 is LGHNA, CDR2 YNFKEQ. The CDR3 consists of 14 residues. This chain's CDR3 is CASSQDSLSYGYTF. The CDR3, as DNA: TGTGCCAGCAGCCAAGACAGTTTAAGCTATGGCTACACCTTC.

Note on this clonotype: A much larger clone lies a single base off, so this may be a read error. The V gene is TRBV7-9, the J gene TRBJ2-5; D not resolved. V shed 11 bases and J shed 3 bases, with 10 bases lying between them. Looked up from germline, CDR1 is SEHNR and CDR2 is FQNEAQ (reference sequence). CDR3 length: 11 amino acids. Here the CDR3 DNA reads TGTGCCGCACTTGGAAAAGAGACCCAGTACTTC. Its translation is CAALGKETQYF.

Details on this clonotype: A much larger clone differs by one base, so this may be a read error. The chain links TRBV6-2 or TRBV6-3 to TRBJ2-1; maybe TRBD2 (5 bases). V lost 5 bases and J lost 13, with 15 bases in between. The CDR3 length is 12 residues. Germline V CDR1 and CDR2: MNHEY, SVGEGT. CDR3 sequence (DNA): TGTGCCAGCAGTCCCGACGGAGGAACCCAGTTCTTC. It is translated as CASSPDGGTQFF.

This clonotype was counted only a few times. V usage is TRBV20-1 and J usage is TRBJ1-2; 9 positions agree with TRBD1. Germline V gene sequence: CDR1 DFQATT, CDR2 SNEGSKA (reference sequence). With V trimmed by 3 bases and J by 2 bases, 4 bases remained unmatched. This CDR3 contains 14 residues. The CDR3: CSARAGTGNYGYTF. CDR3 sequence (DNA): TGCAGTGCTAGGGCCGGGACAGGGAACTATGGCTACACCTTC.

The genes are TRBV10-3 and TRBJ2-5, with D tentatively TRBD2 (7 bases). The CDR3 length is 14 residues. Deletions cut 10 bases from V and 1 base from J, with 16 bases between. CDR1 ENHRY and CDR2 SYGVKD come from the germline V gene. The CDR3 DNA sequence: TGTGCCACTCGTCGGGGGGCCCTCCAAGAGACCCAGTACTTC. This codes for CATRRGALQETQYF.

This CDR3 reads CASSLVGGLSLEQFF. The CDR3 DNA reads as TGTGCCAGCAGCTTAGTGGGCGGACTCTCTCTTGAGCAGTTCTTC. The chain links TRBV7-6 to TRBJ2-1, with D perhaps TRBD2 (5 bases). Germline V gene data show CDR1 as SGHVS and CDR2 as FNYEAQ. Trimming removed 1 base from V and 9 bases from J, with 16 bases in between. CDR3 length equals 15 residues.

The CDR3 DNA follows: TGTGCCAGCAGTTTCCGAATGGGGGGGGGGACTGAAGCTTTCTTT. This codes for CASSFRMGGGTEAFF. This rearrangement joins TRBV27 to TRBJ1-1; D may be TRBD1 (5 bases). The V gene lost 3 bases and the J gene lost 5 bases, with 16 bases spanning the gap. This CDR3 is built from 15 residues. CDR1 MNHEY and CDR2 SMNVEV come from the germline V gene (reference sequence).

This clonotype was seen only a few times. This chain links TRBV10-3 with TRBJ2-4, with D perhaps matching TRBD2 (6 bases). CDR1 and CDR2 (germline): ENHRY, SYGVKD. V lost 3 bases to trimming and J lost 0 bases, with 12 bases between them. This CDR3 has 16 amino acids. The CDR3 region is CAISDPSVIAKNIQYF. CDR3 nucleotide sequence: TGTGCCATCAGTGATCCTAGCGTAATAGCCAAAAACATTCAGTACTTC.